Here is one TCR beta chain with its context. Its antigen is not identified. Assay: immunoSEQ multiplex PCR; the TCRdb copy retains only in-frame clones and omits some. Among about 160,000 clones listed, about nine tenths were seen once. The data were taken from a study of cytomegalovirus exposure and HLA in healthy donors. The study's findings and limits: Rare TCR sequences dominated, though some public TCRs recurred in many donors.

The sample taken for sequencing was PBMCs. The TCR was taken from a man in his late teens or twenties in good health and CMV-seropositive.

The CDR3 is CASTPPGSQETQYF. The CDR3 DNA is TGTGCCAGCACCCCCCCCGGGTCCCAAGAGACCCAGTACTTC. The V and J genes are TRBV7-2 and TRBJ2-5, with no clear D. Germline lookup yields CDR1 SGHTA and CDR2 FQGNSA. The CDR3 is 14 residues long. The germline V and J ends were trimmed by 7 bases and 1 base, with 13 bases remaining between them.